Below are 8 T cell receptor beta chains sequenced from a single sample in a study of blood T cells in healthy people across ages. A second PCR, run for 7 to 11 cycles, used a sample-barcoded 5' primer plus a J-beta primer mix. Via MiXCR, TCRdb re-called the 5' RACE reads, giving one row per CDR3 protein. The data hold about 940,000 distinct CDR3 sequences, with about 44% observed a single time. Sequenced input: blood. The receptors were gathered from a man aged 25-40 years in good health.

The rearrangement joins TRBV20-1 to TRBJ2-7, with a possible D match to TRBD1 (6 bases). The DNA matches TRBJ2-5 better at its end, which makes the J call doubtful. The CDR3 spans 13 residues. Germline V gene sequence: CDR1 DFQATT, CDR2 SNEGSKA (reference sequence). For the CDR3, the DNA is TGCAGTGCCCGCGCAGGGGATGGGGAGACCCAGTACTTC. Translation gives CSARAGDGETQYF.

J is TRBJ2-2 and V is TRBV2; weak D call: TRBD1 (5 bases). The CDR3 contains 13 residues. V was shortened by 5 bases and J by 6 bases, with 10 bases between the two germline ends. Germline lookup yields CDR1 SNHLY and CDR2 FYNNEI. CDR3 residues: CASSSQGAGELFF. The CDR3 DNA reads as TGTGCCAGCAGTTCCCAGGGTGCCGGGGAGCTGTTTTTT.

As concerns this clonotype: A much larger clone lies one base from this, so it may be a read error. V is TRBV3-1 and J is TRBJ2-1; D ambiguous. CDR1 and CDR2 from the germline V gene are LGHDT and YNNKEL (reference sequence). This CDR3 has 12 residues. CDR3 nucleotide sequence: TGTGCCAGCAACCAAGCCGGACGGCAGCAGTTCTTC. It codes for CASNQAGRQQFF.

This rearrangement joins TRBV6-2 or TRBV6-3 to TRBJ1-5; a possible D gene is TRBD1 (6 bases). Trimming stripped 8 bases from V and 0 bases from J, with 14 bases between. CDR1 and CDR2 (germline): MNHEY, SVGEGT. The CDR3 has 15 amino acids. CDR3 coding DNA: TGTGCCAGCGGGCCCGGGGGCTATAGCAATCAGCCCCAGCATTTT. Its protein product is CASGPGGYSNQPQHF.

This clonotype was picked up a small number of times. This sequence joins TRBV6-5 and TRBJ1-2; D unclear. Germline-derived CDR1 and CDR2 are MNHEY and SVGAGI. Deletions cut 5 bases from V and 4 bases from J, with 14 bases between. CDR3 length: 14 amino acids. CDR3 loop: CASSQKVAPYGYTF. The CDR3, as DNA: TGTGCCAGCAGTCAAAAGGTGGCTCCCTATGGCTACACCTTC.

The chain uses TRBV6-5 and TRBJ2-1, with D possibly TRBD1 on 5 matching bases. The V gene's germline CDR1 is MNHEY and CDR2 SVGAGI. This CDR3 region has 14 residues. Trimming took off 0 bases at V and 2 bases at J, with 5 bases between the two ends. CDR3 in amino acids: CASSYSTAYNEQFF. The CDR3 nucleotides read TGTGCCAGCAGTTACTCGACAGCCTACAATGAGCAGTTCTTC.

This chain uses TRBV12-5 with TRBJ1-5; 10 bases match TRBD1. Trimming took 11 bases from V and 0 from J; bases not matched to a gene: 4. This CDR3 region has 14 residues. Germline V lookup: CDR1 LGHNT, CDR2 FRNRAP. The CDR3 DNA sequence: TGTGCTGGGGACAGGGGAGATAGCAATCAGCCCCAGCATTTT. Its translation: CAGDRGDSNQPQHF.

This chain links TRBV6-6 with TRBJ2-5; either TRBD1 or TRBD2 may fit D (6 bases each). Germline V lookup: CDR1 MNHNY, CDR2 SVGAGI (reference sequence). The CDR3 covers 16 residues. V lost 2 bases and J lost 3, with 16 bases in between. The CDR3 loop reads CASSYTGADGEETQYF. The CDR3 DNA reads TGTGCCAGCAGTTACACGGGGGCGGATGGAGAAGAGACCCAGTACTTC.